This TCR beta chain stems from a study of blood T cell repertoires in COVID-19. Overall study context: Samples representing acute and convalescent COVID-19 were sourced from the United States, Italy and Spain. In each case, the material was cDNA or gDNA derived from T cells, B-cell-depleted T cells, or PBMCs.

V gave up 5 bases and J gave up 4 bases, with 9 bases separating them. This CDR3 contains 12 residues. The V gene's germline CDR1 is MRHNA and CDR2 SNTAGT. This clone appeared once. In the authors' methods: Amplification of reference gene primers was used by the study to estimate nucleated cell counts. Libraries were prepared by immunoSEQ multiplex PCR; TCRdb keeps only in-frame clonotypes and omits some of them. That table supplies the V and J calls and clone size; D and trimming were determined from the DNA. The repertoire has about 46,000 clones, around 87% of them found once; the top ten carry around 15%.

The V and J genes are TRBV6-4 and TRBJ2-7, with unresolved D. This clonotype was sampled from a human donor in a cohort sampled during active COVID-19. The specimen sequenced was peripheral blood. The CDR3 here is CASSPCFYEQYF. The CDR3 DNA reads TGTGCCAGCAGTCCGTGTTTTTACGAGCAGTACTTC.